These 24 T cell receptor beta chains were sequenced from one sample in a study of human T cells and chemical hapten exposure. TCRdb reanalysed the RACE reads using MiXCR and keeps one entry per CDR3 protein. Seen here are under 400,000 distinct CDR3 sequences, more than 4.5% observed once, and the top ten hold around 2.6%. As to time point: pre-sensitization, week 0. Treatment defined: therapeutic diphenylcyclopropenone sensitization with weekly scalp DPC. Material: whole blood, obtained in connection with sensitization to the hapten diphenylcyclopropenone (DPC). Receptors originate from a woman in her forties or fifties with alopecia areata. Some clones in this sample may be carry-over from other donors' samples.

This clonotype was detected many times. The chain combines TRBV10-3 with TRBJ1-2, with D unresolved. Germline loops: CDR1 ENHRY, CDR2 SYGVKD. The germline V and J ends were trimmed by 3 bases and 5 bases, with 13 bases remaining between them. This CDR3 is built from 14 residues. CDR3 amino acids: CAISEYGVPYGYTF. As DNA, the CDR3 is TGTGCCATCAGTGAATACGGGGTGCCATATGGCTACACCTTC.

At least ten counts were recorded for this clonotype. The chain is built from TRBV9 and TRBJ2-5, with TRBD2 matching over 10 bases. V gave up 0 bases and J gave up 4 bases; unmatched junction bases: 3. There are 15 residues in the CDR3. The germline V gene encodes CDR1 SGDLS and CDR2 YYNGEE. In nucleotides, the CDR3 is TGTGCCAGCAGCGTAGGAATAGCGGGAGGAGAGACCCAGTACTTC. Its protein is CASSVGIAGGETQYF.

The V gene is TRBV5-1, the J gene TRBJ2-3; weak D call: TRBD2 (6 bases). In germline, CDR1 is SGHRS, CDR2 YFSETQ. V lost 4 bases, J lost 2 bases, and 11 bases lay in between. The CDR3 is 14 amino acids. The CDR3 DNA follows: TGCGCCAGCAGCCCGGGACTTACCACAGATACGCAGTATTTT. Protein: CASSPGLTTDTQYF.

In this sample, this clonotype turned up many times. The chain joins TRBV12-3 or TRBV12-4 to TRBJ1-5, with D possibly being TRBD1 (5 bases). This CDR3 is built from 12 residues. V was cut by 8 bases and J by 3 bases, with 8 bases left in between. The CDR3 reads CASQGSNQPQHF. As DNA, the CDR3 is TGTGCCAGCCAGGGTTCCAATCAGCCCCAGCATTTT.

This clonotype appeared many times. J is TRBJ2-1 and V is TRBV11-2; D call uncertain. V lost 5 bases and J 8 bases, leaving 13 bases between the germline ends. The germline gives CDR1 SGHAT, CDR2 FQNNGV. This CDR3 spans 13 amino acids. The chain's CDR3 is CASSPQTADEQFF. Written as DNA, the CDR3 is TGTGCCAGCAGCCCCCAGACTGCGGATGAGCAGTTCTTC.

This clonotype was found many times. V is TRBV7-9 and J is TRBJ1-1; D gene ambiguous. This CDR3 has 12 residues. The ends were cut back, 8 bases at V and 5 bases at J, with 12 bases in the middle. Germline V gene lookup returns CDR1 SEHNR and CDR2 FQNEAQ (reference sequence). In nucleotides, the CDR3 is TGTGCCAGCGCTACAGTTTGGACTGAAGCTTTCTTT. Translating it yields CASATVWTEAFF.

This clonotype was observed at least ten times. The V and J genes are TRBV6-1 and TRBJ2-1, with unresolved D. From germline, CDR1 is MNHNS and CDR2 SASEGT. The CDR3 runs to 13 residues. V lost 3 bases and J lost 7, with 10 bases in between. CDR3 sequence: CASSDGVWNEQFF. In DNA, the CDR3 is TGTGCCAGCAGTGATGGGGTTTGGAATGAGCAGTTCTTC.

Many counts were recorded for this clonotype. The chain recombines TRBV18 with TRBJ1-4; TRBD1 agrees at 8 bases. CDR3 length equals 13 residues. CDR1 KGHSH and CDR2 LQKENI come from the germline V gene. V lost 8 bases, J lost 8 bases, and 7 bases stayed unmatched. In DNA form, the CDR3 reads TGTGCCAGCCATCGAGGGGACAGGGAAAAACTGTTTTTT. It codes for CASHRGDREKLFF.

The sample holds many counts of this clonotype. This sequence joins TRBV11-3 and TRBJ2-1, with D perhaps matching TRBD1 (6 bases). This CDR3 is built from 14 residues. Germline CDR1 and CDR2: SGHNT and YENEEA. Trimming stripped 5 bases from V and 1 base from J, with 9 bases between. CDR3: CASSPGQSYNEQFF. For the CDR3, the DNA is TGTGCCAGCAGCCCAGGACAGTCCTACAATGAGCAGTTCTTC.

This clonotype has just a few counts. The CDR3 DNA sequence: TGCAGTGCCATCCGGTCCCGGGGTGGTGACTATGGCTACACCTTC. Its translation: CSAIRSRGGDYGYTF. This rearrangement joins TRBV20-1 to TRBJ1-2, with D unclear. With 6 bases removed from V and 3 bases from J, the gap between germline ends came to 20 bases. The CDR3 sequence is 15 residues long. Germline V gene data show CDR1 as DFQATT and CDR2 as SNEGSKA (reference sequence).

The chain is built from TRBV28 and TRBJ2-7; 10 positions agree with TRBD1. CDR1 is MDHEN and CDR2 is SYDVKM in the germline V gene. V lost 4 bases, J lost 5 bases, and 11 bases stayed unmatched. The CDR3 spans 16 residues. CDR3 region: CASSSLQGQGTNEQYF. DNA of the CDR3: TGTGCCAGCAGTTCCTTACAGGGACAGGGGACAAACGAGCAGTACTTC.

This clonotype was counted at least ten times. This chain joins TRBV5-5 and TRBJ2-1, with D hard to call. The V gene lost 4 bases and the J gene lost 5 bases, with 10 bases spanning the gap. Germline CDR1 SGHKS, CDR2 YYEKEE (reference sequence). The CDR3 runs to 13 residues. CDR3 nucleotides: TGTGCCAGCAGCGCGAACCCCCACAATGAGCAGTTCTTC. Encoded protein: CASSANPHNEQFF.

This clonotype occurred a few times. The chain has TRBV12-3 or TRBV12-4 and TRBJ1-1, with unresolved D. The CDR3 spans 13 residues. V lost 8 bases and J lost 0, with 10 bases in between. CDR3 in amino acids: CASGSTLNTEAFF. The CDR3 DNA is TGTGCCAGCGGATCGACATTGAACACTGAAGCTTTCTTT.

Only a few counts were recorded for this clonotype. The chain has TRBV11-2 and TRBJ2-5; the D is unclear. The CDR3 runs 16 residues. The V end was cut by 1 base, the J end by 1 base, with 13 bases between. Germline lookup yields CDR1 SGHAT and CDR2 FQNNGV. The CDR3 loop is CASSLAPRLTQETQYF. The CDR3 DNA sequence: TGTGCCAGCAGCTTAGCCCCAAGATTAACCCAAGAGACCCAGTACTTC. The variable domain in full, completed from reference TRBV11-2 and TRBJ2-5, reads EAGVAQSPRYKIIEKRQSVAFWCNPISGHATLYWYQQILGQGPKLLIQFQNNGVVDDSQLPKDRFSAERLKGVDSTLKIQPAKLEDSAVYLCASSLAPRLTQETQYFGPGTRLLVL.

This clonotype was observed a few times. This rearrangement joins TRBV5-1 to TRBJ1-1; D not certain. Trimming took off 0 bases at V and 2 bases at J, with 14 bases between the two ends. The CDR3 totals 16 residues. The germline gives CDR1 SGHRS, CDR2 YFSETQ. The CDR3, as DNA: TGCGCCAGCAGCTTGGATACGGCCCTATTCAACACTGAAGCTTTCTTT. The encoded protein is CASSLDTALFNTEAFF.

This clonotype was recorded a few times. For the CDR3, the DNA is TGTGCCAGCTCGACAGCTAACTATGGCTACACCTTC. Protein product: CASSTANYGYTF. The chain recombines TRBV25-1 with TRBJ1-2, with a weak D call TRBD1 (5 bases). CDR3 length equals 12 residues. Trimming took 8 bases from V and 0 from J, leaving 7 bases between them. CDR1 and CDR2 (germline): MGHDK, SYGVNS.

The sample holds many counts of this clonotype. The V and J genes are TRBV7-4 and TRBJ1-2, with 7 bases identical to TRBD1. Germline values: CDR1 SGHVT, CDR2 SQSDAQ. V was pared by 3 bases and J by 4 bases, with 8 bases of the junction left unmatched. This CDR3 has 15 residues. CDR3 in DNA: TGTGCCAGCAGCTTGCGAGACAGGGCGCTCTATGGCTACACCTTC. It yields the protein CASSLRDRALYGYTF.

This clonotype was counted at least ten times. The chain links TRBV7-2 to TRBJ2-3; TRBD1 aligns across 10 bases. V shed 5 bases and J 5 bases; nucleotides not matched to a gene: 4. CDR3 length equals 14 residues. Germline V CDR1 and CDR2: SGHTA, FQGNSA. The CDR3: CASSPGQGVDTQYF. CDR3 in DNA: TGTGCCAGCAGCCCCGGACAGGGGGTAGATACGCAGTATTTT.

This clonotype has just a few counts. The V gene is TRBV29-1, the J gene TRBJ1-4; D is ambiguous. From germline, CDR1 is SQVTM and CDR2 ANQGSEA. The length of the CDR3 is 13 residues. Trimming removed 0 bases from V and 10 bases from J, with 12 bases in between. CDR3 amino acids: CSVEDLGRGKLFF. The CDR3 DNA reads TGCAGCGTTGAAGATTTAGGTCGGGGAAAACTGTTTTTT.

This clonotype was observed a few times. The chain employs TRBV3-1 and TRBJ1-1, with D tentatively TRBD1 (5 bases). V was shortened by 6 bases and J by 5 bases, with 13 bases between the two germline ends. CDR3 size: 13 residues. Germline CDR1 is LGHDT and CDR2 is YNNKEL (reference sequence). The CDR3 loop is CASSAGRITEAFF. As DNA, the CDR3 is TGTGCCAGCAGTGCAGGGAGGATAACTGAAGCTTTCTTT.

This chain uses TRBV18 with TRBJ1-2; possible D gene TRBD1, 6 bases. The CDR3 covers 14 residues. Germline CDR1 and CDR2: KGHSH and LQKENI. The germline V and J ends were trimmed by 4 bases and 4 bases, with 13 bases remaining between them. In DNA form, the CDR3 reads TGTGCCAGCTCACGCCCGGACAGAATCTATGGCTACACCTTC. This gives the protein CASSRPDRIYGYTF.

The chain carries TRBV2 and TRBJ1-5; D is uncertain. Trimming pared 2 bases from V and 0 bases from J, leaving 8 bases between. The CDR3 contains 15 residues. Germline CDR1 reads SNHLY; CDR2 reads FYNNEI. CDR3 amino acids: CASSERLPSNQPQHF. As DNA, the CDR3 is TGTGCCAGCAGTGAAAGACTCCCTAGCAATCAGCCCCAGCATTTT.

This chain uses TRBV12-3 or TRBV12-4 with TRBJ2-3, with 9 bases that match TRBD1. V lost 3 bases to trimming and J lost 8 bases; unmatched junction nucleotides: 6. This CDR3 contains 14 residues. This CDR3 reads CASSFGTGMATQYF. Here the CDR3 DNA reads TGTGCCAGCAGTTTCGGGACAGGGATGGCTACGCAGTATTTT.

This clonotype was detected a few times. The genes are TRBV12-3 or TRBV12-4 and TRBJ2-1; maybe TRBD1 (8 bases). The CDR3 covers 15 residues. V was clipped by 5 bases and J by 4 bases, with 15 bases between them. DNA of the CDR3: TGTGCCAGCAGTCCATACAGGGGGGGATACAATGAGCAGTTCTTC. Translated: CASSPYRGGYNEQFF.